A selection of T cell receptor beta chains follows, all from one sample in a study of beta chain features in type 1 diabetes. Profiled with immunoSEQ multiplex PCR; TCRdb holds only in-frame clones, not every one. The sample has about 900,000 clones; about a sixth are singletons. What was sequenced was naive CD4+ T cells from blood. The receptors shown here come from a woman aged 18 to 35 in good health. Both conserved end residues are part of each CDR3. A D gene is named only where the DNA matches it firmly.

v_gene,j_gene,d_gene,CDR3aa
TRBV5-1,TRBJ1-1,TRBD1,CASSLGTGVDTEAFF
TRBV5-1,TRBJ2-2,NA,CASSLGNSANTGELFF
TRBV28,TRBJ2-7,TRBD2,CASRLLAGGPLEQYF
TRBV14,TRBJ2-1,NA,CASSQGTYNEQFF
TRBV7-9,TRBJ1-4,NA,CASSHGQINEKLFF
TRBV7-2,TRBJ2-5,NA,CASSLAGARDVGETQYF
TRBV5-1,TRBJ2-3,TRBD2,CASKPAGLSTDTQYF
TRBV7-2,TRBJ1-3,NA,CASSLATNPAGNTIYF
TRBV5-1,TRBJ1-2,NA,CASSQGRLGSYTF
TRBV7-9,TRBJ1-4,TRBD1,CASSYGQGREKLFF
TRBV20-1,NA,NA,CSATVMLEQYF
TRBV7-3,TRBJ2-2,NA,CASSRDLKGTGELFF
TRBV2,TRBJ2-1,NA,CAGSGTSSYNEQFF
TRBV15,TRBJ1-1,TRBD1,CATSRPPRTGYFTEAFF
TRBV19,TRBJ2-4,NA,CASSTLDRAKNIQYF
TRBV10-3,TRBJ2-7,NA,CASRRPGPHEQYF
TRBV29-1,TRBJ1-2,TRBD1,CSVEQGSYGYTF
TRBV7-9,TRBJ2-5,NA,CASSPRIGTETQYF
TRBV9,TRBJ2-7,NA,CASSVAPFTHYEQYF
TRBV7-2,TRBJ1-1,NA,CASSLQRTEAFF
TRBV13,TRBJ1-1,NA,CASSAQQRYDGEAFF
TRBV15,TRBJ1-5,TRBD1,CATSSGQVNQPQHF
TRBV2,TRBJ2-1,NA,CASSARSSGYNEQFF
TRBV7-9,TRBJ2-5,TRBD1,CASSPTGTGRETQYF
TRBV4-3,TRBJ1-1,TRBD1,CASSQAPRGTEAFF
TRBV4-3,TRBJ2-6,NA,CASSQDAGSGANVLTF
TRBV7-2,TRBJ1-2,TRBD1,CASSWGQANYGYTF
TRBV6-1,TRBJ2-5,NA,CASRRGSGETQYF
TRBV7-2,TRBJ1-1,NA,CASSHSREGEAFF
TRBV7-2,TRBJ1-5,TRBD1,CASSSRQGARLVQPQHF
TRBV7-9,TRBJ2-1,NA,CASSVGQGGYNEQFF
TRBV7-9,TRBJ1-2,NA,CASSFSQMGGYTF